What follows are 19 T cell receptor beta chains derived from one specimen sequenced in a study of cytomegalovirus exposure and HLA in healthy donors. The method was immunoSEQ multiplex PCR; TCRdb's version includes in-frame clones alone and lacks a portion of them. The sample has about 160,000 clones; 89% are singletons. Sequenced input: PBMCs. The source is a woman younger than 35 in good health and CMV-seropositive.

V and J are TRBV19 and TRBJ2-7, with D perhaps matching TRBD1 (6 bases). V was trimmed by 6 bases and J by 0 bases, leaving 18 bases between them. In germline, CDR1 is LNHDA, CDR2 SQIVND (reference sequence). CDR3 length: 16 residues. CDR3 DNA sequence: TGTGCCAGTAGCCCATACTTCGGACAGAGCTCCTACGAGCAGTACTTC. It translates to CASSPYFGQSSYEQYF.

CDR3 sequence (DNA): TGTGCCAGCAGCCTGCAGGGCGCGCCCGGGGAGCTGTTTTTT. This sequence encodes CASSLQGAPGELFF. This chain links TRBV7-2 with TRBJ2-2; maybe TRBD1 (5 bases). V lost 5 bases, J lost 6 bases, and 13 bases lay in between. The CDR3 spans 14 residues. Per the germline V gene, CDR1 is SGHTA and CDR2 is FQGNSA.

The chain links TRBV2 to TRBJ2-7, with D perhaps matching TRBD1 (6 bases). The CDR3 spans 14 residues. Trimming took off 6 bases at V and 2 bases at J, with 14 bases between the two ends. Germline CDR1 reads SNHLY; CDR2 reads FYNNEI. The CDR3 region is CASSPRDTAYEQYF. As DNA, the CDR3 is TGTGCCAGCAGCCCTCGGGACACCGCCTACGAGCAGTACTTC.

The chain uses TRBV14 and TRBJ1-3, with 7 bases that match TRBD1. The CDR3 length is 13 residues. V was clipped by 6 bases and J by 7 bases; unmatched bases: 6. Germline V gives CDR1 SGHDN, CDR2 FVKESK. DNA for the CDR3: TGTGCCAGCAGTTACAGGGGCCGCAACACCATATATTTT. Amino acid sequence: CASSYRGRNTIYF.

The chain carries TRBV7-3 and TRBJ2-3, with D unclear. The CDR3 contains 14 residues. Germline loops: CDR1 SGHTA, CDR2 FQGTGA. V was trimmed by 5 bases and J by 1 base, leaving 10 bases between them. The CDR3 here is CASSPLERTDTQYF. The CDR3 nucleotides are TGTGCCAGCAGCCCCCTTGAGCGCACAGATACGCAGTATTTT.

The V call is TRBV19, the J call TRBJ1-4; D is uncertain. Between the trimmed V and J ends, which lost 0 bases and 11 bases, there was a span of 13 bases. In germline, CDR1 is LNHDA, CDR2 SQIVND (reference sequence). This CDR3 is 14 amino acids long. CDR3 in amino acids: CASSIEGTRGKLFF. The CDR3 DNA reads as TGTGCCAGTAGTATAGAGGGTACGCGAGGGAAACTGTTTTTT.

This clone was found once. The rearrangement joins TRBV29-1 to TRBJ2-2, with D uncertain. Germline V gene lookup returns CDR1 SQVTM and CDR2 ANQGSEA. V lost 7 bases and J 2 bases, leaving 14 bases between the germline ends. CDR3 length: 14 residues. The CDR3 DNA reads as TGCAGCGCCATCTCCAGATACAACACCGGGGAGCTGTTTTTT. The encoded protein is CSAISRYNTGELFF.

The V and J genes are TRBV11-2 and TRBJ2-2; 10 bases align to TRBD2. The J segment lost 8 bases and the V segment lost 5 bases, leaving 8 bases of the junction unmatched. Germline CDR1 and CDR2: SGHAT and FQNNGV. The CDR3 loop spans 15 amino acids. For the CDR3, the DNA is TGTGCCAGCAGCCCCACTAGCGGGATCGTTGGGGAGCTGTTTTTT. Protein: CASSPTSGIVGELFF.

V usage is TRBV4-2 and J usage is TRBJ2-2, with TRBD2 matching 13 bases. There are 16 residues in the CDR3. Germline CDR1 is LGHNA and CDR2 is YNFKEQ. Trimming took 2 bases from V and 7 from J; bases not matched to a gene: 4. CDR3 in DNA: TGTGCCAGCAGCCAACCCTGGACTAGCGGGAGCGGGGAGCTGTTTTTT. Amino acids: CASSQPWTSGSGELFF.

The rearrangement uses TRBV5-6 and TRBJ1-1; 7 bases line up with TRBD1. With 0 bases clipped from V and 3 bases from J, the junction kept 5 bases outside the gene matches. Per the germline V gene, CDR1 is SGHDT and CDR2 is YYEEEE. The CDR3 runs to 15 residues. As DNA, the CDR3 is TGTGCCAGCAGCTTGGTAGGGGGCGGGGACACTGAAGCTTTCTTT. Amino acids: CASSLVGGGDTEAFF.

This rearrangement joins TRBV6-5 to TRBJ1-1; D may be TRBD1 (6 bases). The V gene lost 2 bases and the J gene lost 5 bases, with 15 bases spanning the gap. Germline V gene data show CDR1 as MNHEY and CDR2 as SVGAGI. The CDR3 is 15 residues long. The CDR3 is CASSYLGGSRTEAFF. The CDR3 DNA follows: TGTGCCAGCAGTTACCTAGGGGGTTCGAGGACTGAAGCTTTCTTT.

The V gene is TRBV11-2, the J gene TRBJ2-7; D uncertain. The CDR3 runs 15 residues. The V gene lost 0 bases and the J gene lost 0 bases, with 9 bases spanning the gap. Germline-derived CDR1 and CDR2 are SGHAT and FQNNGV. The CDR3 protein is CASSLDSGLSYEQYF. In DNA, the CDR3 is TGTGCCAGCAGCTTAGACTCAGGCCTCTCCTACGAGCAGTACTTC. The variable domain in full, with the rest retrieved from reference TRBV11-2 and TRBJ2-7, is EAGVAQSPRYKIIEKRQSVAFWCNPISGHATLYWYQQILGQGPKLLIQFQNNGVVDDSQLPKDRFSAERLKGVDSTLKIQPAKLEDSAVYLCASSLDSGLSYEQYFGPGTRLTVT.

The CDR3 loop is CASSHWASGSIDTQYF. The CDR3 nucleotides read TGTGCCAGCAGCCATTGGGCTAGCGGGAGTATAGATACGCAGTATTTT. The chain joins TRBV11-2 to TRBJ2-3, with 10 bases fitting TRBD2. The CDR3 has 16 residues. Germline trimming cut 5 bases from V and 5 bases from J; bases unmatched to any gene: 10. Per germline, CDR1 SGHAT and CDR2 FQNNGV.

This rearrangement joins TRBV7-6 to TRBJ1-2; D call uncertain. The CDR3 totals 13 residues. Germline-derived CDR1 and CDR2 are SGHVS and FNYEAQ. V was cut by 1 base and J by 4 bases, with 7 bases left in between. CDR3 DNA: TGTGCCAGCAGCTTAGGGCAGTCCTATGGCTACACCTTC. It specifies CASSLGQSYGYTF.

This clone appeared a single time. The gene calls are TRBV30 and TRBJ2-5; tentative D call: TRBD2 (6 bases). The CDR3 has 15 residues. Germline CDR1 reads GTSNPN; CDR2 reads SVGIG (reference sequence). V dropped 1 base and J dropped 5 bases, with 17 bases sitting between them. CDR3 sequence: CAWSDISGRRETQYF. DNA of the CDR3: TGTGCCTGGAGTGACATATCAGGGAGGAGGGAGACCCAGTACTTC.

The J gene is TRBJ2-3, the V gene TRBV6-6, with 11 nucleotides matching TRBD2. The CDR3 is made up of 15 amino acids. CDR1 is MNHNY, CDR2 SVGAGI, per germline (reference sequence). Trimming at V came to 7 bases and at J to 1 base, leaving 4 bases not matched to a gene. The CDR3 loop reads CASTMTSGGTDTQYF. CDR3 sequence (DNA): TGTGCCAGCACTATGACTAGCGGGGGCACAGATACGCAGTATTTT.

The chain recombines TRBV6-1 with TRBJ1-2; 10 bases are shared with TRBD1. Germline lookup yields CDR1 MNHNS and CDR2 SASEGT. The CDR3 covers 14 residues. Germline trimming cut 7 bases from V and 8 bases from J; bases unmatched to any gene: 10. The CDR3: CASNPGQGLLGYTF. DNA for the CDR3: TGTGCCAGCAACCCGGGACAGGGGCTTCTAGGCTACACCTTC.

The chain is built from TRBV5-4 and TRBJ2-1, with 14 positions matching TRBD2. V was pared by 4 bases and J by 7 bases, with 16 bases of the junction left unmatched. The germline V gene encodes CDR1 SGHNT and CDR2 YYREEE (reference sequence). CDR3 length equals 19 residues. The CDR3, as DNA: TGTGCCAGCAGCGGCCGGGACACGGGACTAGCGGGAGTCTCTAATGAGCAGTTCTTC. This encodes CASSGRDTGLAGVSNEQFF.

The rearrangement joins TRBV10-1 to TRBJ2-1; 7 bases align to TRBD2. V shed 3 bases, J shed 10 bases, and the junction held 6 bases outside the gene matches. CDR3 length equals 13 residues. The germline gives CDR1 WNHNN, CDR2 SYGVQD (reference sequence). The CDR3, as DNA: TGCGCCAGCAGTGATGCGGGAGAGAGGGAGCAGTTCTTC. Residues: CASSDAGEREQFF.